The TCR beta chain described here comes from a study of response to subunit inactivated influenza vaccine. General observations from the study: The authors put forward the suggestion that each seasonal influenza vaccination may bring in only a limited number of new T cells.

Trimming took off 0 bases at V and 2 bases at J, with 5 bases between the two ends. The CDR3 is made up of 15 amino acids. Germline CDR1 reads KGHSH; CDR2 reads LQKENI. From the RT-PCR reads, TCRdb called clonotypes with MiXCR, one entry per CDR3 protein. This table holds 800,000 or so distinct CDR3 sequences, about 20% found once. This clonotype was counted only a few times. Its cognate antigen is unknown. The clonotype was recovered from a man in his fifties or sixties who received an inactivated influenza vaccine. This chain links TRBV18 with TRBJ2-6; a weak D match, TRBD2 (5 bases). This specimen consisted of PBMCs from blood, obtained roughly 5 days after vaccination. Here the CDR3 DNA reads TGTGCCAGCTCACCACCCGGGGCTGGGGCCAACGTCCTGACTTTC. Translated, it gives CASSPPGAGANVLTF.